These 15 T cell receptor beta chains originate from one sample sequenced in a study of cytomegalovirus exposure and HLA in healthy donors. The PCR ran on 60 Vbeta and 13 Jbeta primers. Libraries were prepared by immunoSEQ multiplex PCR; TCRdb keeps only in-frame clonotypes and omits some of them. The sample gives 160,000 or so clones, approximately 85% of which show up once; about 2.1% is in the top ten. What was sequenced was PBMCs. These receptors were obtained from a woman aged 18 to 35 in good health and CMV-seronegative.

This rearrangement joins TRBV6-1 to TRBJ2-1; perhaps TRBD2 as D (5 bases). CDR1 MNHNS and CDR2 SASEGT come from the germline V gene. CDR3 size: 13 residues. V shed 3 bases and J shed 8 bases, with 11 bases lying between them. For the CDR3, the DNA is TGTGCCAGCAGTGAGTCGGGGTTCGATGAGCAGTTCTTC. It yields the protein CASSESGFDEQFF.

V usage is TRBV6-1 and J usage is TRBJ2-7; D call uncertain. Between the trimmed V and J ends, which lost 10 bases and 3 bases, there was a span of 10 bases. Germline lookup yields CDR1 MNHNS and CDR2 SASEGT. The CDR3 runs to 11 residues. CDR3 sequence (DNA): TGTGCCACCACACAGAACTACGAGCAGTACTTC. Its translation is CATTQNYEQYF.

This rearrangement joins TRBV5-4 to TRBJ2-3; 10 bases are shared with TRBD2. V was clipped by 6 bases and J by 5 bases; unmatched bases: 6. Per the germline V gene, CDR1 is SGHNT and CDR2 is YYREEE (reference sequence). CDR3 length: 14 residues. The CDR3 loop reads CASTSGGAEDTQYF. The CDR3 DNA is TGTGCCAGCACGAGCGGGGGGGCGGAAGATACGCAGTATTTT.

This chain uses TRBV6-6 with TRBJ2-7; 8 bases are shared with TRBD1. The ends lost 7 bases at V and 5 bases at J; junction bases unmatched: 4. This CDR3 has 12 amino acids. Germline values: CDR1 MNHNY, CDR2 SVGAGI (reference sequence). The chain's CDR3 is CASTGQGNEQYF. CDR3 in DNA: TGTGCCAGCACTGGACAGGGCAACGAGCAGTACTTC.

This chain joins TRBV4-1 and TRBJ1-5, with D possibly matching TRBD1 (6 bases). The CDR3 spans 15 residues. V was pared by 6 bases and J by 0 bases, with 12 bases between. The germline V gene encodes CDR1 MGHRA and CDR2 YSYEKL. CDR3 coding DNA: TGCGCCAGCAGTCGGACAGAGAATAGCAATCAGCCCCAGCATTTT. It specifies CASSRTENSNQPQHF.

The chain's CDR3 is CAWSLTGVVPSNQPQHF. CDR3 nucleotides: TGTGCCTGGAGCCTAACGGGGGTAGTCCCTAGCAATCAGCCCCAGCATTTT. The V gene is TRBV30, the J gene TRBJ1-5; the D gene is possibly TRBD1 (5 bases). The germline V and J ends were trimmed by 3 bases and 0 bases, with 18 bases remaining between them. Germline CDR1 is GTSNPN and CDR2 is SVGIG (reference sequence). CDR3 size: 17 residues.

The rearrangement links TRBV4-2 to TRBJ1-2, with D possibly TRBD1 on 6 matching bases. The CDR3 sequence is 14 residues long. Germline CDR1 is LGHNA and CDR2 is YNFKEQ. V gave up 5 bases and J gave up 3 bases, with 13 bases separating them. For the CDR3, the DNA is TGTGCCAGCAGCAACCCAGGGGCGTACTATGGCTACACCTTC. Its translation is CASSNPGAYYGYTF.

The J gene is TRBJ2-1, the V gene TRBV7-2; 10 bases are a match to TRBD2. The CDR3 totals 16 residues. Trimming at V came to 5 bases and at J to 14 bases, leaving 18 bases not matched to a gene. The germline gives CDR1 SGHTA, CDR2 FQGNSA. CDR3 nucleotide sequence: TGTGCCAGCAGCCCAGGCCGCAGCGGGAGGGACGCTAGGAAGTTCTTC. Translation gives CASSPGRSGRDARKFF.

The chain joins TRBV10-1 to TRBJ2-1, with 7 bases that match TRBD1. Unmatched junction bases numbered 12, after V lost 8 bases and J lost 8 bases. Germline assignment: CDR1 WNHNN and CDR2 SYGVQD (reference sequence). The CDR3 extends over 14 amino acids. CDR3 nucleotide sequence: TGCGCCAGCTCGGACAGGTTCCTCAGGGATGAGCAGTTCTTC. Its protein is CASSDRFLRDEQFF.

The CDR3 DNA follows: TGTGCCAGCAGCTTAGAACCGACAGGGGTCGGCACAGATACGCAGTATTTT. Its protein product is CASSLEPTGVGTDTQYF. This chain links TRBV5-4 with TRBJ2-3; 8 bases line up with TRBD1. Germline-derived CDR1 and CDR2 are SGHNT and YYREEE (reference sequence). There are 17 residues in the CDR3. The V segment lost 2 bases and the J segment 1 base; nucleotides outside the gene matches: 9. Filled out from reference TRBV5-4 and TRBJ2-3, the complete variable domain reads ETGVTQSPTHLIKTRGQQVTLRCSSQSGHNTVSWYQQALGQGPQFIFQYYREEENGRGNFPPRFSGLQFPNYSSELNVNALELDDSALYLCASSLEPTGVGTDTQYFGPGTRLTVL.

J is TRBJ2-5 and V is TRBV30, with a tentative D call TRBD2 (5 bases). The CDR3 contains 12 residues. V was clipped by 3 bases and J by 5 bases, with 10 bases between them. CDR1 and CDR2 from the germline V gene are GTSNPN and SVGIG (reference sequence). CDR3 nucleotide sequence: TGTGCCTGGAGACCGGGATGGGAGACCCAGTACTTC. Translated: CAWRPGWETQYF.

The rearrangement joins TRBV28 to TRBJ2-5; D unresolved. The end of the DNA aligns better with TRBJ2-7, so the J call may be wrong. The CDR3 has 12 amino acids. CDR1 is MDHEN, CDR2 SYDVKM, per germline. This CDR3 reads CASSPVSYEQYF. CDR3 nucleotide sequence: TGTGCCAGCAGTCCCGTCTCCTACGAGCAGTACTTC.

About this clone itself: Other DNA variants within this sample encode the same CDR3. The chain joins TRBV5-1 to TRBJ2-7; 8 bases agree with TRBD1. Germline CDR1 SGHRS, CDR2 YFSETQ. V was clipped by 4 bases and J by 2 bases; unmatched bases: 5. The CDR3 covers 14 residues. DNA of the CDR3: TGCGCCAGCAGCGCTGGACAGGGTGCCTACGAGCAGTACTTC. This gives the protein CASSAGQGAYEQYF.

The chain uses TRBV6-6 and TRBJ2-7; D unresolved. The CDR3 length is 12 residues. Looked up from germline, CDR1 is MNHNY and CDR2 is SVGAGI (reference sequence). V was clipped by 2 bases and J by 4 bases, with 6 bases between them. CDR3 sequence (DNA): TGTGCCAGCAGTTACGAACGGTACGAGCAGTACTTC. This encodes CASSYERYEQYF.

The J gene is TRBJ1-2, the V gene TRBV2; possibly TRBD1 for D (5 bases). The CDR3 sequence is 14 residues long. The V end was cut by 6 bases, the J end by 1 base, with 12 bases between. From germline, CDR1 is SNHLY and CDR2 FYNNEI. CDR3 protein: CASRRDVGNYGYTF. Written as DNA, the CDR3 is TGTGCCAGCAGGCGGGACGTAGGTAACTATGGCTACACCTTC. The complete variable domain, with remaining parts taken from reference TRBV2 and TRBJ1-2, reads EPEVTQTPSHQVTQMGQEVILRCVPISNHLYFYWYRQILGQKVEFLVSFYNNEISEKSEIFDDQFSVERPDGSNFTLKIRSTKLEDSAMYFCASRRDVGNYGYTFGSGTRLTVV.